The sequence of this TCR beta chain was determined in a study of regulatory T cells in long-lasting Graves disease. Study-wide context: Over 5 years on antithyroid drugs plus positive TSH receptor antibodies marked Graves' disease as persistent.

Trimming pared 0 bases from V and 6 bases from J, leaving 12 bases between. This CDR3 contains 15 residues. Germline-derived CDR1 and CDR2 are SGHRS and YFSETQ. Indicated time point: persistent/refractory GD, antithyroid drugs over 5 years with positive TRAb. TCR sequences were obtained from RNA taken from PBMCs. Points on this clonotype: Its target is unknown.

Study-level findings and limits: Among persistent patients, a larger number of public clonotypes were shared (roughly 2,900) than among newly diagnosed patients (about 1,000). Persistent disease preferred TRBV28, TRBJ1-2 and TRBJ2-5; new disease, TRBV20-1 and TRBJ2-1. The analysis examined peripheral blood only and excluded thyroid tissue.

CDR3 regions were amplified by Arm-PCR using iRepertoire HTBI primers to build TCR beta libraries. TCRdb re-derived calls from the multiplex PCR reads in MiXCR, one entry per CDR3 protein. The table has roughly 400,000 distinct CDR3 sequences, roughly 20% seen once. The sequence was collected from a female donor with Graves disease. The material sequenced was peripheral blood mononuclear cells (PBMCs), taken when the disease was refractory, from a patient treated with antithyroid drugs. The chain combines TRBV5-1 with TRBJ2-2, with unresolved D. CDR3 nucleotides: TGCGCCAGCAGCTTGGGAGTAGTCAGCCCCGGGGAGCTGTTTTTT. It is translated as CASSLGVVSPGELFF.